A selection of T cell receptor beta chains follows, all from one sample in a study of blood T cell repertoires in COVID-19. Clones were sequenced by immunoSEQ multiplex PCR, and TCRdb holds only the in-frame ones, with some missing. The table records fewer than 80,000 clones, around 90% of them present only once. The sample taken for sequencing was peripheral blood. The receptors originated from a human donor in a cohort sampled during active COVID-19. The CDR3 runs from the conserved cysteine through the conserved F or W. A D gene is named only where the DNA matches it firmly. Size values are once, few and many counts, or a class for expanded clones, and some rows have none.

J gene,D gene,clone size,CDR3 length,V gene,CDR3 protein,CDR3 DNA
TRBJ2-3,.,.,14,TRBV24-1,CATSDSSGSDTQYF,TGTGCCACCAGTGATTCCTCAGGGTCAGATACGCAGTATTTT
TRBJ1-2,.,.,14,TRBV20-1,CSASSQVINYGYTF,TGCAGTGCTAGTTCCCAGGTCATTAACTATGGCTACACCTTC
TRBJ2-1,.,.,15,TRBV3-1/TRBV3-2,CASSLGTHRGNEQFF,TGTGCCAGCAGCCTAGGGACTCATCGCGGGAATGAGCAGTTCTTC
TRBJ1-5,TRBD1,.,15,TRBV18,CASSPGQDSNQPQHF,TGTGCCAGCTCACCCGGACAGGATAGCAATCAGCCCCAGCATTTT
TRBJ2-5,TRBD1,.,14,TRBV5-1,CASSFAGGPETQYF,TGCGCCAGCAGCTTTGCAGGGGGTCCGGAGACCCAGTACTTC
TRBJ1-2,.,.,11,TRBV19,CASWSGSGYTF,TGTGCCTCATGGAGTGGCAGTGGCTACACCTTC
TRBJ2-3,TRBD2,.,19,TRBV9,CASSTRLGGSAEGTDTQYF,TGTGCCAGCAGCACCCGTCTGGGCGGGAGTGCCGAGGGCACAGATACGCAGTATTTT
TRBJ1-2,.,once,15,TRBV6-5,CASSYRNRGLGGYTF,TGTGCCAGCAGTTACCGCAATAGGGGACTAGGGGGCTACACCTTC
TRBJ2-1,.,.,13,TRBV18,CASGWDSHNEQFF,TGTGCCAGCGGATGGGACTCGCACAATGAGCAGTTCTTC
TRBJ1-5,.,.,14,TRBV19,CASSIPGADQPQHF,TGTGCCAGTAGTATTCCAGGGGCCGACCAGCCCCAGCATTTT
TRBJ1-1,TRBD1,.,15,TRBV30,CAWRKRTGENSEAFF,TGTGCCTGGAGGAAACGGACAGGGGAGAACTCTGAAGCTTTCTTT
TRBJ1-4,.,.,15,TRBV9,CASSRSLATNEKLFF,TGTGCCAGCAGCAGGAGCCTTGCAACTAATGAAAAACTGTTTTTT
TRBJ2-7,.,once,14,TRBV5-1,CASSQGTGTYEQYF,TGCGCCAGCAGCCAGGGAACAGGTACCTACGAGCAGTACTTC
TRBJ1-2,.,.,14,TRBV6-4,CASKLTGLEAGYTF,TGTGCCAGCAAGCTGACAGGCCTCGAGGCGGGCTACACCTTC
TRBJ2-1,.,.,13,TRBV7-9,CASSRDINNEQFF,TGTGCCAGCAGCCGGGACATCAACAATGAGCAGTTCTTC
TRBJ1-4,.,.,15,TRBV10-3,CAISVDTGQTGKLFF,TGTGCCATCAGTGTAGACACGGGCCAGACGGGGAAACTGTTTTTT
TRBJ2-1,TRBD2,once,17,TRBV4-1,CASSPYGGGGASSEQFF,TGCGCCAGCAGCCCCTACGGGGGCGGGGGGGCCTCGAGTGAGCAGTTCTTC
TRBJ2-3,.,.,13,TRBV11-2,CASSLRGQDTQYF,TGTGCCAGCAGCTTAAGGGGCCAAGATACGCAGTATTTT
TRBJ2-7,.,.,13,TRBV6-6,CASRPLAAYEQYF,TGTGCCAGCAGGCCTCTAGCTGCCTACGAGCAGTACTTC
TRBJ2-1,.,.,14,TRBV15,CATSRGDNYNEQFF,TGTGCCACCAGCAGAGGGGACAATTACAATGAGCAGTTCTTC
TRBJ2-1,.,.,16,TRBV11-3,CASSLASEGYYNEQFF,TGTGCCAGCAGCTTAGCATCGGAGGGCTACTACAATGAGCAGTTCTTC
TRBJ2-7,TRBD2,.,17,TRBV27,CASSRSAGTSGLYEQYF,TGTGCCAGCAGTAGAAGCGCCGGGACTAGCGGCCTTTACGAGCAGTACTTC
TRBJ1-4,.,.,16,TRBV5-6,CASSLTPGPGREKLFF,TGTGCCAGCAGCTTAACGCCGGGCCCCGGGAGGGAAAAACTGTTTTTT
TRBJ1-5,.,.,16,TRBV5-8,CASSLGTQGRNQPQHF,TGTGCCAGCAGCTTGGGAACACAGGGACGCAATCAGCCCCAGCATTTT
TRBJ2-4,TRBD1,.,19,TRBV5-4,CASSLVSDRGRLAKNIQYF,TGTGCCAGCAGCTTGGTTTCGGACAGGGGGCGCCTAGCCAAAAACATTCAGTACTTC
TRBJ2-2,TRBD1,.,20,TRBV27,CASSSLLPVSYRGPTGELFF,TGTGCCAGCAGTTCCTTGCTGCCAGTCAGCTACAGGGGGCCTACCGGGGAGCTGTTTTTT
TRBJ2-3,TRBD1,.,15,TRBV7-9,CASSIKQGATDTQYF,TGTGCCAGCAGCATCAAACAGGGGGCTACAGATACGCAGTATTTT
TRBJ2-7,TRBD2,.,15,TRBV15,CATSRDSGVRNEQYF,TGTGCCACCAGCAGAGATAGCGGGGTACGGAACGAGCAGTACTTC
TRBJ1-2,.,.,11,TRBV6-5,CASSSVEGYTF,TGTGCCAGCAGTTCCGTCGAGGGCTACACCTTC
TRBJ1-4,.,.,12,TRBV2,CASVGGAQKLFF,TGTGCCAGCGTCGGAGGGGCGCAGAAACTGTTTTTT
TRBJ2-6,.,.,15,TRBV9,CASSALFSGANVLTF,TGTGCCAGCAGCGCTCTATTCTCTGGGGCCAACGTCCTGACTTTC
TRBJ2-3,TRBD2,.,13,TRBV12-3/TRBV12-4,CASSGLAGNTQYF,TGTGCCAGCAGTGGACTAGCGGGAAACACGCAGTATTTT
TRBJ2-1,TRBD1,.,13,TRBV7-9,CASRGQPNNEQFF,TGTGCCAGCAGGGGACAGCCCAACAATGAGCAGTTCTTC
TRBJ2-1,.,few,17,TRBV3-1/TRBV3-2,CASSQEGLGNSYNEQFF,TGTGCCAGCAGCCAAGAAGGACTGGGAAACTCCTACAATGAGCAGTTCTTC
TRBJ1-5,TRBD1,few,12,TRBV5-6,CASSWGQGPQHF,TGTGCCAGCAGCTGGGGACAGGGTCCCCAGCATTTT
TRBJ2-5,.,.,15,TRBV4-2,CASSPGTQGGETQYF,TGTGCCAGCAGCCCGGGGACTCAGGGGGGCGAGACCCAGTACTTC
TRBJ2-5,.,once,14,TRBV7-2,CASSLGLSQETQYF,TGTGCCAGCAGCTTAGGACTAAGCCAAGAGACCCAGTACTTC
TRBJ2-2,TRBD1,.,21,TRBV19,CASSRRGDRGRLPSNTGELFF,TGTGCCAGTAGTCGACGGGGGGACAGGGGGCGCCTGCCGTCTAACACCGGGGAGCTGTTTTTT
TRBJ2-3,TRBD2,.,14,TRBV27,CASSIGTTTDTQYF,TGTGCCAGCAGTATCGGGACTACCACAGATACGCAGTATTTT
TRBJ2-3,.,.,18,TRBV24-1,CATSDSLGSGHRTDTQYF,TGTGCCACCAGTGACTCCTTGGGGAGCGGCCACCGAACAGATACGCAGTATTTT
TRBJ1-2,.,.,15,TRBV4-1,CASSYPAGGGYGYTF,TGCGCCAGCAGCTACCCGGCAGGTGGTGGCTATGGCTACACCTTC
TRBJ1-1,TRBD1,.,17,TRBV7-9,CASSFPKTGQGPSKAFF,TGTGCCAGCAGCTTCCCAAAAACGGGACAGGGGCCCTCGAAAGCTTTCTTT
TRBJ2-1,TRBD1,.,16,TRBV11-3,CASSPSGQNLYNEQFF,TGTGCCAGCAGCCCGTCGGGACAGAACTTATACAATGAGCAGTTCTTC
TRBJ2-1,.,.,13,TRBV7-2,CATSGLRRSEQFF,TGTGCCACCTCGGGTCTCCGTAGAAGTGAGCAGTTCTTC
TRBJ2-5,TRBD2,.,15,TRBV27,CATGLAGRIQETQYF,TGTGCGACTGGGCTAGCGGGGCGAATACAAGAGACCCAGTACTTC
TRBJ1-6,.,few,16,TRBV7-8,CASSLGTAGGRSPLHF,TGTGCCAGCAGCTTAGGAACTGCGGGGGGCAGGTCACCCCTCCACTTT
TRBJ2-6,.,.,17,TRBV3-1/TRBV3-2,CASSRTPQALGANVLTF,TGTGCCAGCAGCCGTACTCCGCAGGCTCTGGGGGCCAACGTCCTGACTTTC
TRBJ2-1,.,.,12,TRBV30,CAWVTNGNEQFF,TGTGCCTGGGTGACTAATGGCAATGAGCAGTTCTTC
TRBJ1-4,.,.,13,TRBV30,CAWSEQGSEKLFF,TGTGCCTGGAGTGAACAGGGAAGTGAAAAACTGTTTTTT
TRBJ1-2,.,.,16,TRBV5-8,CASSLGGLLLNYGYTF,TGTGCCAGCAGCTTGGGTGGCCTCCTCCTCAACTATGGCTACACCTTC
TRBJ2-7,TRBD1,.,16,TRBV4-2,CASSQNRGLVSYEQYF,TGTGCCAGCAGCCAAAACAGGGGGCTGGTATCCTACGAGCAGTACTTC
TRBJ2-7,TRBD1,.,15,TRBV5-6,CASSLGGQGFHEQYF,TGTGCCAGCAGCTTAGGCGGACAGGGGTTCCACGAGCAGTACTTC
TRBJ2-1,TRBD2,.,14,TRBV10-3,CATRGAGENNEQFF,TGTGCCACCCGCGGAGCGGGGGAGAACAATGAGCAGTTCTTC